Below, 20 T cell receptor beta chains from the same sample are listed, as sequenced in a study of shared clonotypes between healthy human individuals. Some clones are missing from TCRdb's copy, which holds only in-frame ones; the method was immunoSEQ multiplex PCR. Found here are around 2.3 million clones, approximately 95% of them singletons; the top ten hold roughly 0.13%. The sequenced sample consisted of naive CD4+ T cells sorted from blood. Stated subset: CD45RA+ positively selected. The receptors stem from a young man in good health.

V usage is TRBV9 and J usage is TRBJ2-5; maybe TRBD2 (5 bases). This CDR3 is built from 12 residues. Germline lookup yields CDR1 SGDLS and CDR2 YYNGEE. Trimming left V 4 bases short and J 8 bases short, with 12 bases between. DNA for the CDR3: TGTGCCAGCAGCCCAATGGGAGAAACCCAGTACTTC. This translates into CASSPMGETQYF.

The CDR3 DNA reads as TGTGCCAGCAGCCCAGGGACAGGGGACTACGAGCAGTACTTC. Its translation is CASSPGTGDYEQYF. J is TRBJ2-7 and V is TRBV9; 10 bases fit TRBD1. The J segment lost 3 bases and the V segment lost 4 bases, leaving 4 bases of the junction unmatched. Per the germline V gene, CDR1 is SGDLS and CDR2 is YYNGEE. The CDR3 covers 14 residues. Supplemented by reference TRBV9 and TRBJ2-7, the full variable domain reads DSGVTQTPKHLITATGQRVTLRCSPRSGDLSVYWYQQSLDQGLQFLIQYYNGEERAKGNILERFSAQQFPDLHSELNLSSLELGDSALYFCASSPGTGDYEQYFGPGTRLTVT.

The CDR3 DNA sequence: TGTGCCAGCAGCTTGCTGGAGGGACAGCTCGAGCAGTACTTC. Amino acids: CASSLLEGQLEQYF. The rearrangement uses TRBV11-2 and TRBJ2-7; tentatively, D is TRBD1 (7 bases). Germline loops: CDR1 SGHAT, CDR2 FQNNGV. Trimming stripped 3 bases from V and 6 bases from J, with 15 bases between. This CDR3 has 14 residues.

The genes are TRBV6-4 and TRBJ2-2, with 8 nucleotides matching TRBD2. The CDR3 consists of 16 residues. J gave up 2 bases and V 3 bases, and 5 bases lay outside the gene matches. Germline assignment: CDR1 MRHNA and CDR2 SNTAGT. The CDR3 coding sequence is TGTGCCAGCAGTGAACAAGCGGGGGTAAACACCGGGGAGCTGTTTTTT. Its translation: CASSEQAGVNTGELFF.

The V gene is TRBV7-9, the J gene TRBJ2-1, with 8 positions matching TRBD2. Germline trimming cut 5 bases from V and 3 bases from J; bases unmatched to any gene: 9. This CDR3 region has 16 residues. Germline lookup yields CDR1 SEHNR and CDR2 FQNEAQ (reference sequence). Here the CDR3 DNA reads TGTGCCAGCAGCCAAGCGGGAGTGGTTGGCTACAATGAGCAGTTCTTC. It yields the protein CASSQAGVVGYNEQFF. The full variable domain, its missing parts supplied by reference TRBV7-9 and TRBJ2-1, is DTGVSQNPRHKITKRGQNVTFRCDPISEHNRLYWYRQTLGQGPEFLTYFQNEAQLEKSRLLSDRFSAERPKGSFSTLEIQRTEQGDSAMYLCASSQAGVVGYNEQFFGPGTRLTVL.

The chain is built from TRBV5-4 and TRBJ2-2; 12 bases align to TRBD2. The germline CDR1 and CDR2 sequences are SGHNT and YYREEE (reference sequence). The CDR3 is 16 amino acids. After removal of 4 bases from V and 7 bases from J, the junction contained 8 bases not matched to a gene. The CDR3: CASSRLAGVWVGELFF. The CDR3 DNA is TGTGCCAGCAGCCGACTAGCGGGAGTTTGGGTCGGGGAGCTGTTTTTT.

As concerns this clone: The sample holds other DNA sequences that translate to the same CDR3. J is TRBJ2-5 and V is TRBV28; D is unclear. CDR1 is MDHEN and CDR2 is SYDVKM in the germline V gene. The V end lost 3 bases, the J end lost 6 bases, and 5 bases lay between the germline ends. The CDR3 spans 11 residues. CDR3 bases: TGTGCCAGCAGTTTCCGTCAGACCCAGTACTTC. Protein sequence: CASSFRQTQYF.

The chain uses TRBV18 and TRBJ1-2, with D uncertain. V was shortened by 3 bases and J by 7 bases, with 30 bases between the two germline ends. Germline V gives CDR1 KGHSH, CDR2 LQKENI. The length of the CDR3 is 19 residues. The CDR3: CASSPQSTDYGRPGFGYTF. As DNA, the CDR3 is TGTGCCAGCTCACCGCAGTCGACGGACTATGGGCGGCCGGGATTTGGCTACACCTTC.

The J gene is TRBJ1-5, the V gene TRBV19; D unclear. The V end lost 1 base, the J end lost 0 bases, and 13 bases lay between the germline ends. Germline V gives CDR1 LNHDA, CDR2 SQIVND (reference sequence). The CDR3 extends over 17 amino acids. In nucleotides, the CDR3 is TGTGCCAGTAGTATAGTTCAGCTCCGGGCTAGCAATCAGCCCCAGCATTTT. It encodes CASSIVQLRASNQPQHF.

This clone was recorded a few times. The genes are TRBV7-9 and TRBJ1-5, with D unresolved. This CDR3 spans 13 amino acids. CDR1 is SEHNR and CDR2 is FQNEAQ in the germline V gene (reference sequence). V gave up 6 bases and J gave up 5 bases, with 11 bases separating them. CDR3 amino acids: CASSPHSDQPQHF. The DNA of the CDR3 is TGTGCCAGCAGTCCCCACTCCGATCAGCCCCAGCATTTT.

The CDR3 sequence: CASSSLQGMTGELFF. CDR3 in DNA: TGTGCCAGCAGCTCCCTTCAGGGTATGACCGGGGAGCTGTTTTTT. The chain uses TRBV5-6 and TRBJ2-2; possibly TRBD1 for D (5 bases). Trimming left V 3 bases short and J 5 bases short, with 14 bases between. The CDR3 is made up of 15 amino acids. Germline loops: CDR1 SGHDT, CDR2 YYEEEE.

The chain recombines TRBV10-3 with TRBJ2-4, with 8 nucleotides matching TRBD1. This CDR3 is 13 amino acids long. Looked up from germline, CDR1 is ENHRY and CDR2 is SYGVKD. After removal of 4 bases from V and 9 bases from J, the junction contained 5 bases not matched to a gene. CDR3 DNA sequence: TGTGCCATCAGTGGTACACAGGGGGTCATTCAGTACTTC. Translation: CAISGTQGVIQYF.

This clone was counted a single time. The chain joins TRBV6-5 to TRBJ2-7; D is perhaps TRBD2 (5 bases). The V and J ends lost 10 bases and 2 bases respectively, with 21 bases between them. Germline-derived CDR1 and CDR2 are MNHEY and SVGAGI. CDR3 length: 15 residues. CDR3: CATLKARWGAYEQYF. As DNA, the CDR3 is TGTGCCACCTTAAAAGCCCGGTGGGGAGCCTACGAGCAGTACTTC.

The genes are TRBV30 and TRBJ2-1, with D unresolved. Germline CDR1 is GTSNPN and CDR2 is SVGIG (reference sequence). V was cut by 1 base and J by 11 bases, with 12 bases left in between. The CDR3 has 12 amino acids. The CDR3 nucleotides read TGTGCCTGGAGTGCGGACCAAGGGAAGCAGTTCTTC. Its protein product is CAWSADQGKQFF.

The CDR3 nucleotides read TGCGCCAGCAGCCAAGATATGGCGGGACTCAATGAGCAGTTCTTC. Amino acid sequence: CASSQDMAGLNEQFF. This chain joins TRBV4-3 and TRBJ2-1; weak D call: TRBD2 (6 bases). Germline values: CDR1 LGHNA, CDR2 YSLEER. Deletions cut 0 bases from V and 6 bases from J, with 12 bases between. The CDR3 contains 15 residues.

The gene calls are TRBV10-2 and TRBJ1-3; TRBD1 is a possible D gene (5 bases). The CDR3 consists of 12 residues. The V and J ends lost 8 bases and 2 bases respectively, with 7 bases between them. Germline CDR1 is WSHSY and CDR2 is SAAADI. The CDR3 DNA sequence: TGCGCCAGCGGGGGGGCTGGAAACACCATATATTTT. Protein product: CASGGAGNTIYF.

This chain joins TRBV7-2 and TRBJ2-6, with unresolved D. The V gene lost 6 bases and the J gene lost 1 base, with 7 bases spanning the gap. Germline CDR1 is SGHTA and CDR2 is FQGNSA. This CDR3 has 14 amino acids. CDR3 DNA: TGTGCCAGCAGAACAGCATCTGGGGCCAACGTCCTGACTTTC. Protein sequence: CASRTASGANVLTF.

This clone was detected only once. The chain uses TRBV6-4 and TRBJ1-1, with D hard to call. The V end lost 5 bases, the J end lost 4 bases, and 14 bases lay between the germline ends. The germline gives CDR1 MRHNA, CDR2 SNTAGT. The CDR3 extends over 14 amino acids. In DNA form, the CDR3 reads TGTGCCAGCAGTCCGAACGGTCGCGGCACTGAAGCTTTCTTT. This gives the protein CASSPNGRGTEAFF.

The V gene is TRBV5-1, the J gene TRBJ2-2; D remains unclear. The CDR3 has 14 residues. Per the germline V gene, CDR1 is SGHRS and CDR2 is YFSETQ. Trimming removed 4 bases at V and 0 bases at J, with 7 bases between. The CDR3 DNA is TGCGCCAGCAGCACCCGGGCGAACACCGGGGAGCTGTTTTTT. This translates into CASSTRANTGELFF.

The chain uses TRBV4-1 and TRBJ2-2, with 9 bases that match TRBD1. Germline trimming cut 1 base from V and 7 bases from J; bases unmatched to any gene: 7. CDR3 length equals 16 residues. Germline V gives CDR1 MGHRA, CDR2 YSYEKL. The CDR3 DNA follows: TGCGCCAGCAGCCAAGCCCCGGACAGGGGCTTCGGGGAGCTGTTTTTT. Encoded protein: CASSQAPDRGFGELFF.